The rows below give T cell receptor beta chains drawn from one sample of a study of cytomegalovirus exposure and HLA in healthy donors. Using immunoSEQ multiplex PCR, the repertoire was profiled, and TCRdb retains in-frame clones only, with some absent. Its clone listing holds around 210,000 clones. What was sequenced was PBMCs. These receptors were collected from a woman aged 25 to 39 in good health and CMV-seropositive. CDR3s include the opening cysteine and the closing phenylalanine or tryptophan. D genes are given only for firm matches.

length | D | J | V | DNA | CDR3
14 | . | TRBJ1-1 | TRBV7-8 | TGTGCCAGCAGCTTCTCAGGGATGAACACTGAAGCTTTCTTT | CASSFSGMNTEAFF
15 | TRBD1 | TRBJ1-2 | TRBV19 | TGTGCCAGTAGTTTGGGACAGGGGGTTAACTATGGCTACACCTTC | CASSLGQGVNYGYTF
18 | TRBD1 | TRBJ2-7 | TRBV10-3 | TGTGCCATCAGTGAGTCGACAAGGGGACAGGGCCCTCGTGGGGAGCAGTACTTC | CAISESTRGQGPRGEQYF
14 | . | TRBJ1-1 | TRBV5-1 | TGCGCCAGCAGCTTGTTAGGGGAGAACACTGAAGCTTTCTTT | CASSLLGENTEAFF
16 | . | TRBJ2-1 | TRBV7-2 | TGTGCCAGCAGCCGTGGGGGGGCCAGCTCCTACAATGAGCAGTTCTTC | CASSRGGASSYNEQFF
17 | TRBD2 | TRBJ2-3 | TRBV4-3 | TGCGCCAGCAGCCAAGCGCTGTCTAGCGGGAGCACAGATACGCAGTATTTT | CASSQALSSGSTDTQYF
15 | TRBD1 | TRBJ1-2 | TRBV7-2 | TGTGCCAGCAGCTTATCCTGGACAGGGTCCTATGGCTACACCTTC | CASSLSWTGSYGYTF
15 | TRBD2 | TRBJ2-1 | TRBV28 | TGTGCCAGCAGTACAAGGACTAGCGGGAGCCATGAGCAGTTCTTC | CASSTRTSGSHEQFF
13 | . | TRBJ1-3 | TRBV29-1 | TGCAGCGTTGTAGGGGACTCTGGAAACACCATATATTTT | CSVVGDSGNTIYF
15 | TRBD2 | TRBJ2-1 | TRBV7-9 | TGTGCCAGCAGCCCCTCGCGGGGGGGAGACAATGAGCAGTTCTTC | CASSPSRGGDNEQFF
13 | TRBD1 | TRBJ1-2 | TRBV19 | TGTGCCAGTAGTCCTGGGACAGCTTATGGCTACACCTTC | CASSPGTAYGYTF
16 | TRBD2 | TRBJ2-1 | TRBV7-8 | TGTGCCAGCAGCCCTTCGGGACTAGCGGGAGTGGGTGAGCAGTTCTTC | CASSPSGLAGVGEQFF
13 | . | TRBJ1-1 | TRBV19 | TGTGCCAGTAGTCAACCAGGTGTTACTGAAGCTTTCTTT | CASSQPGVTEAFF
14 | . | TRBJ2-7 | TRBV7-6 | TGTGCCAGCAGCTTAGAAGACAGAACCTACGAGCAGTACTTC | CASSLEDRTYEQYF
15 | . | TRBJ1-4 | TRBV6-5 | TGTGCCAGCAGTTACCAGGACAGCCCTAATGAAAAACTGTTTTTT | CASSYQDSPNEKLFF
13 | . | TRBJ2-1 | TRBV28 | TGTGCCAGCACCTGGCCCGGGTTCCATGAGCAGTTCTTC | CASTWPGFHEQFF
14 | . | TRBJ1-3 | TRBV7-7 | TGTGCCAGCAGTAAACAGGGATCTGGAAACACCATATATTTT | CASSKQGSGNTIYF
17 | . | TRBJ2-6 | TRBV28 | TGTGCCAGCAGTTTAAGACAGCTTAACTCTGGGGCCAACGTCCTGACTTTC | CASSLRQLNSGANVLTF
14 | . | TRBJ1-5 | TRBV5-6 | TGTGCCAGCAGCTTCAGGGGTAGCAATCAGCCCCAGCATTTT | CASSFRGSNQPQHF
17 | . | TRBJ2-3 | TRBV28 | TGTGCCAGCAGTTTAAGCTTCGGGGGAGCGGTAGGGGATACGCAGTATTTT | CASSLSFGGAVGDTQYF
13 | . | TRBJ2-7 | TRBV30 | TGTGCCTGGAGTGTAAGCCCGGGGAGCGAGCAGTACTTC | CAWSVSPGSEQYF
17 | TRBD1 | TRBJ1-6 | TRBV25-1 | TGTGCCAGCACTTGGGGGGACAGACGGAATCGCAATTCACCCCTCCACTTT | CASTWGDRRNRNSPLHF
14 | . | TRBJ1-5 | TRBV6-5 | TGTGCCAGCAGCTACGCGGGTTTTGGTCAGCCCCAGCATTTT | CASSYAGFGQPQHF
16 | . | TRBJ2-2 | TRBV6-5 | TGTGCCAGCAGTTACTCGGGACATGCGAACACCGGGGAGCTGTTTTTT | CASSYSGHANTGELFF
13 | . | TRBJ2-7 | TRBV18 | TGTGCCAGCTCACGGGACTTCTCTGGAGAGCAGTACTTC | CASSRDFSGEQYF
19 | TRBD1 | TRBJ1-5 | TRBV19 | TGTGCCAGTAGTATAGACCCGGACAGGGGCCATCTAAGCAATCAGCCCCAGCATTTT | CASSIDPDRGHLSNQPQHF